The entry below gives a single TCR beta chain sequence along with its context. This record comes from a study of T-cell memory formation after mild COVID-19. MiXCR, run by TCRdb on the 5' RACE reads, gives a single entry per CDR3 protein. The table lists under 550,000 distinct CDR3 sequences, over 15% of them singletons, with 20% to 25% in the top ten. This CDR3 is 13 amino acids long. In germline, CDR1 is DFQATT, CDR2 SNEGSKA (reference sequence). The V gene lost 7 bases and the J gene lost 3 bases, with 15 bases spanning the gap. This TCR was recovered from a man in his late teens or twenties who had mild COVID-19 (a few samples of this study predate the infection). Cell type and time point are not known. The chain uses TRBV20-1 and TRBJ2-5, with a possible D match to TRBD1 (5 bases). The specimen sequenced was PBMCs or a T cell subset sorted from them (not recorded which). CDR3 residues: CSVSWTPKETQYF. The CDR3 nucleotides are TGCAGTGTCAGCTGGACACCAAAAGAGACCCAGTACTTC.